Listed below are T cell receptor beta chains from one sample, sequenced in a study of OX40 agonist ivuxolimab in advanced cancers. TCRdb's copy holds only in-frame clones and misses some; the assay was immunoSEQ multiplex PCR. Of 83,000 or so clones listed, approximately 86% are singletons. The starting material was CD4+ or CD8+ T cells sorted from blood, obtained in a trial of the OX40 agonist ivuxolimab. Source of these receptors: an adult with an advanced solid tumor such as melanoma, head and neck, liver or kidney cancer. Both conserved end residues are part of each CDR3. Each record gives: clone size, V gene, D gene, J gene, CDR3 protein, CDR3 DNA. A D gene is named only where the DNA matches it firmly. Clone size is not always given. Where it is, it says once, few, many or a class for expanded clones.

abundance: NA
v_gene: TRBV6-6
d_gene: TRBD1
j_gene: TRBJ2-1
CDR3aa: CASTRDRSNEQFF
CDR3nt: TGTGCCAGCACCCGGGACAGGAGCAATGAGCAGTTCTTC

abundance: NA
v_gene: TRBV4-2
d_gene: TRBD1
j_gene: TRBJ1-4
CDR3aa: CASSPGGQGEKLFF
CDR3nt: TGTGCCAGCAGCCCAGGGGGGCAGGGTGAAAAACTGTTTTTT

abundance: NA
v_gene: TRBV7-6
d_gene: NA
j_gene: TRBJ2-3
CDR3aa: CASSLRPSEIRTDTQYF
CDR3nt: TGTGCCAGCAGCTTAAGACCCTCGGAGATTCGCACAGATACGCAGTATTTT

abundance: NA
v_gene: TRBV9
d_gene: TRBD2
j_gene: TRBJ2-2
CDR3aa: CASSVSSGRGPGELFF
CDR3nt: TGTGCCAGCAGCGTATCCAGCGGGAGGGGACCCGGGGAGCTGTTTTTT

abundance: NA
v_gene: TRBV5-1
d_gene: TRBD1
j_gene: TRBJ1-4
CDR3aa: CASSYRGLDGEKLFF
CDR3nt: TGCGCCAGCAGCTACAGGGGGCTTGACGGTGAAAAACTGTTTTTT

abundance: NA
v_gene: TRBV7-2
d_gene: NA
j_gene: TRBJ2-5
CDR3aa: CASSLEIRKTQYF
CDR3nt: TGTGCCAGCAGCTTAGAAATACGGAAGACCCAGTACTTC

abundance: NA
v_gene: TRBV7-9
d_gene: TRBD2
j_gene: TRBJ2-5
CDR3aa: CASSLKTSGRTQETQYF
CDR3nt: TGTGCCAGCAGCCTGAAGACTAGCGGGAGAACCCAAGAGACCCAGTACTTC

abundance: NA
v_gene: TRBV29-1
d_gene: TRBD1
j_gene: TRBJ1-1
CDR3aa: CSIVQGANTEAFF
CDR3nt: TGCAGCATCGTACAGGGGGCCAACACTGAAGCTTTCTTT

abundance: once
v_gene: TRBV5-1
d_gene: NA
j_gene: TRBJ2-4
CDR3aa: CASSVELAKNIQYF
CDR3nt: TGCGCCAGCAGCGTGGAACTAGCCAAAAACATTCAGTACTTC

abundance: NA
v_gene: TRBV2
d_gene: NA
j_gene: TRBJ2-3
CDR3aa: CARRDHTDTQYF
CDR3nt: TGTGCCAGAAGGGACCACACAGATACGCAGTATTTT

abundance: NA
v_gene: TRBV18
d_gene: TRBD2
j_gene: TRBJ2-3
CDR3aa: CASSRAAPGLAGPTDTQYF
CDR3nt: TGTGCCAGCTCTCGAGCCGCACCGGGACTAGCGGGGCCCACAGATACGCAGTATTTT

abundance: NA
v_gene: TRBV28
d_gene: TRBD1
j_gene: TRBJ2-7
CDR3aa: CASSPTGTAYEQYF
CDR3nt: TGTGCCAGCAGTCCTACCGGGACAGCCTACGAGCAGTACTTC

abundance: NA
v_gene: TRBV7-3
d_gene: NA
j_gene: TRBJ2-1
CDR3aa: CASSSVGGHNEQFF
CDR3nt: TGTGCCAGCAGCTCCGTGGGAGGACACAATGAGCAGTTCTTC

abundance: NA
v_gene: TRBV7-3
d_gene: NA
j_gene: TRBJ2-1
CDR3aa: CASSGGPILGNEQFF
CDR3nt: TGTGCCAGCAGCGGGGGGCCCATTCTCGGGAATGAGCAGTTCTTC

abundance: NA
v_gene: TRBV5-8
d_gene: TRBD1
j_gene: TRBJ2-3
CDR3aa: CASSSGTGAKGTDTQYF
CDR3nt: TGTGCCAGCAGTTCCGGGACAGGGGCCAAGGGCACAGATACGCAGTATTTT

abundance: NA
v_gene: TRBV23-1
d_gene: TRBD1
j_gene: TRBJ2-5
CDR3aa: CASSHLTIRGQETQYF
CDR3nt: TGCGCCAGCAGTCATCTCACCATCAGGGGGCAGGAGACCCAGTACTTC

abundance: NA
v_gene: TRBV11-1
d_gene: NA
j_gene: TRBJ1-1
CDR3aa: CASSSRMREAFF
CDR3nt: TGTGCCAGCAGCTCTCGCATGAGGGAAGCTTTCTTT

abundance: NA
v_gene: TRBV4-2
d_gene: NA
j_gene: TRBJ2-7
CDR3aa: CASSQVGGQGSYEQYF
CDR3nt: TGTGCCAGCAGCCAAGTGGGCGGCCAAGGATCCTACGAGCAGTACTTC

abundance: NA
v_gene: TRBV28
d_gene: TRBD2
j_gene: TRBJ2-5
CDR3aa: CASSLNPRGVPGGKTQYF
CDR3nt: TGTGCCAGCAGCTTAAACCCGCGGGGTGTTCCGGGGGGAAAGACCCAGTACTTC

abundance: NA
v_gene: TRBV6-1
d_gene: TRBD1
j_gene: TRBJ2-7
CDR3aa: CASSEARSGGSYEQYF
CDR3nt: TGTGCCAGCAGTGAAGCGCGGTCAGGGGGCTCCTACGAGCAGTACTTC

abundance: few
v_gene: TRBV6-4
d_gene: NA
j_gene: TRBJ1-2
CDR3aa: CASSDSFFGGYTF
CDR3nt: TGTGCCAGCAGTGACTCATTTTTTGGTGGCTACACCTTC

abundance: NA
v_gene: TRBV30
d_gene: NA
j_gene: TRBJ1-4
CDR3aa: CAWTVPGRAEKLFF
CDR3nt: TGTGCCTGGACGGTCCCGGGGAGGGCTGAAAAACTGTTTTTT

abundance: NA
v_gene: TRBV9
d_gene: NA
j_gene: TRBJ1-4
CDR3aa: CASSVTGHEKLFF
CDR3nt: TGTGCCAGCAGCGTAACGGGTCATGAAAAACTGTTTTTT

abundance: NA
v_gene: TRBV10-3
d_gene: NA
j_gene: TRBJ2-1
CDR3aa: CAISERADNEQFF
CDR3nt: TGTGCCATCAGTGAGAGGGCGGACAATGAGCAGTTCTTC

abundance: few
v_gene: TRBV30
d_gene: NA
j_gene: TRBJ1-5
CDR3aa: CAWILSDSNQPQHF
CDR3nt: TGTGCCTGGATCTTGTCGGACAGCAATCAGCCCCAGCATTTT

abundance: NA
v_gene: TRBV4-3
d_gene: NA
j_gene: TRBJ2-4
CDR3aa: CASSQEGTGVNIQYF
CDR3nt: TGCGCCAGCAGCCAAGAAGGCACTGGTGTGAACATTCAGTACTTC

abundance: NA
v_gene: TRBV2
d_gene: TRBD2
j_gene: TRBJ2-2
CDR3aa: CASSEVAGFTGELFF
CDR3nt: TGTGCCAGCAGTGAGGTAGCGGGATTCACCGGGGAGCTGTTTTTT

abundance: NA
v_gene: TRBV6-1
d_gene: NA
j_gene: TRBJ1-5
CDR3aa: CASSESGNQPQHF
CDR3nt: TGTGCCAGCAGTGAATCGGGGAATCAGCCCCAGCATTTT

abundance: NA
v_gene: TRBV7-6
d_gene: NA
j_gene: TRBJ2-7
CDR3aa: CASSFHARGRRYEQYF
CDR3nt: TGTGCCAGCAGCTTCCACGCGAGGGGAAGAAGATACGAGCAGTACTTC

abundance: NA
v_gene: TRBV4-2
d_gene: NA
j_gene: TRBJ2-7
CDR3aa: CASSQEISALLLIYEQYF
CDR3nt: TGTGCCAGCAGCCAAGAAATTTCGGCGTTACTCTTGATCTACGAGCAGTACTTC

abundance: NA
v_gene: TRBV28
d_gene: NA
j_gene: TRBJ1-2
CDR3aa: CASSFLTDYGYTF
CDR3nt: TGTGCCAGCAGTTTTCTAACAGATTATGGCTACACCTTC

abundance: NA
v_gene: TRBV6-5
d_gene: TRBD2
j_gene: TRBJ2-3
CDR3aa: CASTERGGNTDTQYF
CDR3nt: TGTGCCAGCACCGAGCGGGGGGGCAACACAGATACGCAGTATTTT

abundance: NA
v_gene: TRBV2
d_gene: NA
j_gene: TRBJ2-7
CDR3aa: CASRSPEGRYEQYF
CDR3nt: TGTGCCAGCAGGTCCCCGGAGGGCAGGTACGAGCAGTACTTC

abundance: once
v_gene: TRBV5-4
d_gene: TRBD2
j_gene: TRBJ2-1
CDR3aa: CASSSGTSGRGEQFF
CDR3nt: TGTGCCAGCAGCTCCGGGACTAGCGGGAGGGGGGAGCAGTTCTTC

abundance: NA
v_gene: TRBV9
d_gene: NA
j_gene: TRBJ1-1
CDR3aa: CASRAGGRGNTEAFF
CDR3nt: TGTGCCAGCAGAGCTGGGGGCCGGGGGAACACTGAAGCTTTCTTT

abundance: once
v_gene: TRBV5-5
d_gene: TRBD2
j_gene: TRBJ2-3
CDR3aa: CASSSAWRGLGHTQYF
CDR3nt: TGTGCCAGCAGCTCCGCCTGGCGGGGGTTGGGTCATACGCAGTATTTT

abundance: NA
v_gene: TRBV7-2
d_gene: TRBD1
j_gene: TRBJ2-3
CDR3aa: CASSPVRGQADTQYF
CDR3nt: TGTGCCAGCAGCCCAGTCAGGGGGCAAGCAGATACGCAGTATTTT

abundance: NA
v_gene: TRBV5-1
d_gene: NA
j_gene: TRBJ2-2
CDR3aa: CASSLSVRNTGELFF
CDR3nt: TGCGCCAGCAGCTTGTCAGTCAGAAACACCGGGGAGCTGTTTTTT

abundance: NA
v_gene: TRBV10-1
d_gene: NA
j_gene: TRBJ2-7
CDR3aa: CASSDRGDEQYF
CDR3nt: TGCGCCAGCAGTGACCGAGGTGACGAGCAGTACTTC

abundance: NA
v_gene: TRBV20-1
d_gene: NA
j_gene: TRBJ1-2
CDR3aa: CSASRSYGYTF
CDR3nt: TGCAGTGCTAGTCGCAGCTATGGCTACACCTTC

abundance: NA
v_gene: TRBV7-8
d_gene: NA
j_gene: TRBJ2-3
CDR3aa: CASSLVSPKADTQYF
CDR3nt: TGTGCCAGCAGCTTAGTTAGCCCCAAGGCAGATACGCAGTATTTT

abundance: NA
v_gene: TRBV5-6
d_gene: NA
j_gene: TRBJ2-7
CDR3aa: CASSLGLRGSYEQYF
CDR3nt: TGTGCCAGCAGCTTGGGGCTGCGGGGCTCCTACGAGCAGTACTTC

abundance: medium-sized
v_gene: TRBV19
d_gene: NA
j_gene: TRBJ1-2
CDR3aa: CASSMVTEVGYGYTF
CDR3nt: TGTGCCAGTAGTATGGTCACCGAGGTGGGCTATGGCTACACCTTC

abundance: NA
v_gene: TRBV5-6
d_gene: TRBD2
j_gene: TRBJ2-2
CDR3aa: CASSPTLAGVTGELFF
CDR3nt: TGTGCCAGCAGCCCTACCCTAGCGGGAGTCACCGGGGAGCTGTTTTTT